A single sample is the source of the 27 T cell receptor beta chains below, sequenced in a study of response to subunit inactivated influenza vaccine. TCRdb re-analysed the RT-PCR reads in MiXCR, keeping a single row per CDR3 protein. The sample contains around 790,000 distinct CDR3 sequences, approximately 21% of which appear only once. Sequencing was performed on PBMCs from blood, taken 4 to 6 days after vaccination. The receptors derive from a man aged 50-60 years who received an inactivated influenza vaccine.

This clonotype has just a few counts. This chain links TRBV5-1 with TRBJ1-2, with D possibly matching TRBD1 (6 bases). CDR1 is SGHRS and CDR2 is YFSETQ in the germline V gene. Trimming took 0 bases from V and 5 from J, leaving 11 bases between them. The CDR3 covers 14 residues. The CDR3 DNA follows: TGCGCCAGCAGCTTGGCCCGGGACACATATGGCTACACCTTC. Amino acid sequence: CASSLARDTYGYTF.

The gene calls are TRBV5-8 and TRBJ2-1; D possibly matches TRBD1 or TRBD2 (5 bases each). The CDR3 totals 13 residues. Germline values: CDR1 SGHTS, CDR2 YDEGEE. V was pared by 9 bases and J by 7 bases, with 17 bases between. The CDR3 sequence is CAMGPGTENEQFF. The CDR3 DNA reads TGTGCCATGGGCCCTGGGACCGAAAATGAGCAGTTCTTC.

This clonotype occurred a few times. The chain recombines TRBV29-1 with TRBJ2-7; 8 nucleotides align to TRBD1. Germline V lookup: CDR1 SQVTM, CDR2 ANQGSEA. The CDR3 covers 13 residues. Losses at the gene ends were 7 bases for V and 0 bases for J; bases not matched to a gene: 5. The DNA of the CDR3 is TGCAGCGCCGGACAGGGTTCCTCCTACGAGCAGTACTTC. It encodes CSAGQGSSYEQYF.

V gene TRBV28 combines with J gene TRBJ2-7, with TRBD1 matching 9 bases. The germline V gene encodes CDR1 MDHEN and CDR2 SYDVKM. Losses at the gene ends were 6 bases for V and 7 bases for J; bases not matched to a gene: 10. This CDR3 spans 14 amino acids. The DNA for the CDR3 is TGTGCCAGCAGGTTACAGGGGGCTGGTAAAGAGCAGTACTTC. Amino acid sequence: CASRLQGAGKEQYF. The complete variable domain, with remaining parts taken from reference TRBV28 and TRBJ2-7, reads DVKVTQSSRYLVKRTGEKVFLECVQDMDHENMFWYRQDPGLGLRLIYFSYDVKMKEKGDIPEGYSVSREKKERFSLILESASTNQTSMYLCASRLQGAGKEQYFGPGTRLTVT.

This sequence joins TRBV6-6 and TRBJ2-7, with no clear D. This CDR3 has 13 amino acids. Trimming shortened V by 6 bases and J by 0 bases, and 9 bases separated the two germline ends. Germline V gene sequence: CDR1 MNHNY, CDR2 SVGAGI (reference sequence). CDR3 residues: CASRTENSYEQYF. The DNA for the CDR3 is TGTGCCAGCAGGACGGAGAACTCCTACGAGCAGTACTTC.

Only one count was recorded for this clonotype. This chain links TRBV6-5 with TRBJ2-1; D is perhaps TRBD2 (6 bases). The V gene lost 1 base and the J gene lost 5 bases, with 12 bases spanning the gap. Germline V gives CDR1 MNHEY, CDR2 SVGAGI. The CDR3 runs 15 residues. The CDR3 region has the DNA TGTGCCAGCAGTTACTTTAGCGGAGGGCACAATGAGCAGTTCTTC. Translated, it gives CASSYFSGGHNEQFF.

This clonotype was counted only a few times. The rearrangement joins TRBV28 to TRBJ2-7; D is uncertain. Germline V gene lookup returns CDR1 MDHEN and CDR2 SYDVKM. Trimming removed 2 bases from V and 6 bases from J, with 14 bases in between. The CDR3 contains 14 residues. The CDR3 bases are TGTGCCAGCAGTTTAGCCCCTCCCTCTCGCGAGCAGTACTTC. It is translated as CASSLAPPSREQYF.

The chain combines TRBV2 with TRBJ2-3, with 10 bases lining up with TRBD2. Trimming took 3 bases from V and 9 from J; bases not matched to a gene: 9. The germline V gene encodes CDR1 SNHLY and CDR2 FYNNEI. The CDR3 is 15 residues long. The CDR3 nucleotides are TGTGCCAGCAGTGATCTCCGGGCTAGCGGGGGAACGCAGTATTTT. This gives the protein CASSDLRASGGTQYF.

The chain couples TRBV9 to TRBJ2-1; no reliable D call. The CDR3 loop spans 16 amino acids. Between the trimmed V and J ends, which lost 0 bases and 0 bases, there was a span of 10 bases. The germline CDR1 and CDR2 sequences are SGDLS and YYNGEE. Here the CDR3 reads CASSVGVSSSYNEQFF. The CDR3 DNA follows: TGTGCCAGCAGCGTAGGAGTTTCGAGCTCCTACAATGAGCAGTTCTTC.

The chain recombines TRBV18 with TRBJ1-5, with D uncertain. CDR3 length: 13 amino acids. V was shortened by 2 bases and J by 7 bases, with 9 bases between the two germline ends. CDR1 is KGHSH, CDR2 LQKENI, per germline. Here the CDR3 reads CASSPAGEQPQHF. DNA of the CDR3: TGTGCCAGCTCACCAGCCGGCGAACAGCCCCAGCATTTT.

This clonotype was counted only a few times. The chain uses TRBV27 and TRBJ2-7, with D possibly being TRBD2 (6 bases). The CDR3 length is 16 residues. V dropped 2 bases and J dropped 4 bases, with 18 bases sitting between them. Looked up from germline, CDR1 is MNHEY and CDR2 is SMNVEV (reference sequence). Here the CDR3 reads CASSLLGSLGSYEQYF. CDR3 nucleotide sequence: TGTGCCAGCAGTTTACTGGGTAGTCTCGGGAGTTACGAGCAGTACTTC.

The genes are TRBV27 and TRBJ1-1, with D possibly matching TRBD1 (5 bases). The V end was cut by 1 base, the J end by 4 bases, with 10 bases between. This CDR3 has 14 amino acids. CDR1 MNHEY and CDR2 SMNVEV come from the germline V gene (reference sequence). CDR3 DNA: TGTGCCAGCAGTTTATGGGGGGGAGGCACTGAAGCTTTCTTT. This gives the protein CASSLWGGGTEAFF.

The chain employs TRBV27 and TRBJ2-7, with 8 bases identical to TRBD2. Germline V gives CDR1 MNHEY, CDR2 SMNVEV (reference sequence). The V gene end was trimmed by 6 bases and the J gene end by 7 bases; junction bases not matched to a gene: 11. The CDR3 is made up of 14 amino acids. The CDR3 sequence: CASSYGGGKSEQYF. The CDR3 DNA sequence: TGTGCCAGCAGCTACGGGGGGGGCAAGAGTGAGCAGTACTTC.

This clonotype was found a few times. J is TRBJ2-1 and V is TRBV12-3 or TRBV12-4; possibly TRBD2 for D (5 bases). Trimming took 2 bases from V and 2 from J, leaving 10 bases between them. The CDR3 is 15 residues long. The CDR3 reads CASSLFLATYNEQFF. The CDR3 DNA is TGTGCCAGCAGTTTATTTCTAGCAACCTACAATGAGCAGTTCTTC.

The rearrangement uses TRBV18 and TRBJ1-4; no clear D gene. Germline V lookup: CDR1 KGHSH, CDR2 LQKENI. The CDR3 consists of 13 residues. The V gene lost 5 bases and the J gene lost 5 bases, with 9 bases spanning the gap. CDR3 in amino acids: CASSGQPNEKLFF. DNA of the CDR3: TGTGCCAGCTCAGGGCAGCCAAATGAAAAACTGTTTTTT.

This clonotype was counted only a few times. The V call is TRBV6-2 or TRBV6-3, the J call TRBJ2-1; 9 bases fit TRBD2. J lost 5 bases, V lost 4 bases, and 12 bases had no gene match. This CDR3 contains 17 residues. Germline CDR1 reads MNHEY; CDR2 reads SVGEGT. The CDR3 region is CASSSSRGSGRNNEQFF. CDR3 coding DNA: TGTGCCAGCAGTTCCTCCCGAGGGAGCGGGAGGAACAATGAGCAGTTCTTC.

The gene calls are TRBV15 and TRBJ2-3; D is ambiguous. The length of the CDR3 is 15 residues. Germline V CDR1 and CDR2: LNHNV, YYDKDF (reference sequence). Trimming left V 3 bases short and J 4 bases short, with 14 bases between. For the CDR3, the DNA is TGTGCCACCAGCAGTCGGAGTAGGACCGCAGATACGCAGTATTTT. Its translation is CATSSRSRTADTQYF.

The CDR3 protein is CATSGGGPRNQPQHF. Here the CDR3 DNA reads TGTGCCACCAGTGGAGGAGGGCCACGCAATCAGCCCCAGCATTTT. The V and J genes are TRBV24-1 and TRBJ1-5; D gene unclear. V gave up 5 bases and J gave up 2 bases, with 12 bases separating them. This CDR3 is built from 15 residues. Per the germline V gene, CDR1 is KGHDR and CDR2 is SFDVKD.

A few counts support this clonotype. V gene TRBV28 combines with J gene TRBJ2-3, with D maybe TRBD1 (5 bases). The CDR3 extends over 13 amino acids. The V gene's germline CDR1 is MDHEN and CDR2 SYDVKM. The V end was cut by 7 bases, the J end by 5 bases, with 13 bases between. The CDR3 here is CASTKGVEDTQYF. The CDR3 DNA is TGTGCCAGCACCAAAGGGGTTGAAGATACGCAGTATTTT.

This clonotype turned up a few times. The rearrangement joins TRBV9 to TRBJ2-1; no reliable D call. Germline V gives CDR1 SGDLS, CDR2 YYNGEE. The V and J ends lost 0 bases and 0 bases respectively, with 10 bases between them. The length of the CDR3 is 16 residues. The CDR3 is CASSVGPSSSYNEQFF. In DNA, the CDR3 is TGTGCCAGCAGCGTAGGGCCGTCCAGCTCCTACAATGAGCAGTTCTTC. Supplemented by reference TRBV9 and TRBJ2-1, the full variable domain reads DSGVTQTPKHLITATGQRVTLRCSPRSGDLSVYWYQQSLDQGLQFLIQYYNGEERAKGNILERFSAQQFPDLHSELNLSSLELGDSALYFCASSVGPSSSYNEQFFGPGTRLTVL.

V usage is TRBV12-3 or TRBV12-4 and J usage is TRBJ2-6; D not resolved. V gave up 4 bases and J gave up 4 bases, with 11 bases separating them. CDR3 size: 15 residues. CDR3 nucleotide sequence: TGTGCCAGCAGTTCTAGTAGGTCCGGGGCCAACGTCCTGACTTTC. Translating it yields CASSSSRSGANVLTF.

J is TRBJ2-1 and V is TRBV9; tentatively, D is TRBD1 or TRBD2 (6 bases each). CDR3 length: 16 amino acids. The germline V and J ends were trimmed by 5 bases and 4 bases, with 19 bases remaining between them. CDR1 is SGDLS and CDR2 is YYNGEE in the germline V gene. The CDR3 nucleotides are TGTGCCAGCAGTGTGGGGGCGGGGAATGGGTACAATGAGCAGTTCTTC. This codes for CASSVGAGNGYNEQFF.

V usage is TRBV5-1 and J usage is TRBJ1-5; D is ambiguous. The CDR3 consists of 14 residues. The germline V gene encodes CDR1 SGHRS and CDR2 YFSETQ. The V and J ends lost 4 bases and 5 bases respectively, with 13 bases between them. CDR3 coding DNA: TGCGCCAGCAGCATCGGGAGCAGCGATCAGCCCCAGCATTTT. Its translation: CASSIGSSDQPQHF.

V and J are TRBV9 and TRBJ2-5; perhaps TRBD1 as D (6 bases). Looked up from germline, CDR1 is SGDLS and CDR2 is YYNGEE. This CDR3 contains 15 residues. V was cut by 4 bases and J by 2 bases, with 15 bases left in between. In nucleotides, the CDR3 is TGTGCCAGCAGCCCCCATTGGGGGCGACAAGAGACCCAGTACTTC. Its protein product is CASSPHWGRQETQYF. Filled out from reference TRBV9 and TRBJ2-5, the complete variable domain reads DSGVTQTPKHLITATGQRVTLRCSPRSGDLSVYWYQQSLDQGLQFLIQYYNGEERAKGNILERFSAQQFPDLHSELNLSSLELGDSALYFCASSPHWGRQETQYFGPGTRLLVL.

The chain uses TRBV6-5 and TRBJ2-7; either TRBD1 or TRBD2 may fit D (5 bases each). Germline V gives CDR1 MNHEY, CDR2 SVGAGI. V lost 2 bases, J lost 3 bases, and 14 bases lay in between. CDR3 length equals 15 residues. The CDR3: CASSYRDGANYEQYF. DNA for the CDR3: TGTGCCAGCAGTTACCGGGACGGAGCCAACTACGAGCAGTACTTC.

This rearrangement joins TRBV15 to TRBJ1-2; D is possibly TRBD1 (6 bases). The germline V and J ends were trimmed by 5 bases and 3 bases, with 13 bases remaining between them. This CDR3 contains 14 residues. Germline lookup yields CDR1 LNHNV and CDR2 YYDKDF (reference sequence). CDR3 sequence: CATSLGQLDYGYTF. Here the CDR3 DNA reads TGTGCCACCAGCCTTGGACAGTTGGACTATGGCTACACCTTC.

The rearrangement joins TRBV4-2 to TRBJ1-6; TRBD1 is a possible D gene (6 bases). V was shortened by 0 bases and J by 4 bases, with 7 bases between the two germline ends. This CDR3 has 15 amino acids. Germline V lookup: CDR1 LGHNA, CDR2 YNFKEQ. CDR3 sequence: CASSQEGGYNSPLHF. CDR3 nucleotides: TGTGCCAGCAGCCAAGAAGGGGGTTATAATTCACCCCTCCACTTT.